The entry below describes one TCR beta chain. The data originate from a study of T cells in Graves' hyperthyroidism and ophthalmopathy. The CDR3 runs 15 residues. V dropped 5 bases and J dropped 0; count of bases not matched to a gene: 3. Per the germline V gene, CDR1 is LNHDA and CDR2 is SQIVND (reference sequence). RNA transcripts served as the template for amplifying TCR beta CDR3 regions. The TCR CDR3 was amplified in a first-round RT-PCR using the HTBI primer set. TCRdb reprocessed the multiplex PCR reads via MiXCR and lists one record per CDR3 protein. The sample yields approximately 600,000 distinct CDR3 sequences, less than 25% seen once.

The sample taken for sequencing was blood. This chain joins TRBV19 and TRBJ2-1; 8 bases agree with TRBD2. This TCR was sampled from a man under 40 with Graves' ophthalmopathy. DNA of the CDR3: TGTGCCAGTAGTGCAGCGGGAGACTCCTACAATGAGCAGTTCTTC. Protein: CASSAAGDSYNEQFF. Full variable domain (outside the CDR3, taken from reference TRBV19 and TRBJ2-1): DGGITQSPKYLFRKEGQNVTLSCEQNLNHDAMYWYRQDPGQGLRLIYYSQIVNDFQKGDIAEGYSVSREKKESFPLTVTSAQKNPTAFYLCASSAAGDSYNEQFFGPGTRLTVL.